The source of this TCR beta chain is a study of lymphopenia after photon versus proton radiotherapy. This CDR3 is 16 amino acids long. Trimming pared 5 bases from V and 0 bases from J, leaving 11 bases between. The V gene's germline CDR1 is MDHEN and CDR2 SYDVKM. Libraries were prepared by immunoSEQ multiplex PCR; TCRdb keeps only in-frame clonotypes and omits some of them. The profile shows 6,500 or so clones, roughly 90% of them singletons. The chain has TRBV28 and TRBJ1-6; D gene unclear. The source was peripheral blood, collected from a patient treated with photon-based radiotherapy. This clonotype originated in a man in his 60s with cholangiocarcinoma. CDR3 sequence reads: CASSQLRSSYNSPLHF. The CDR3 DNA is TGTGCCAGCAGTCAACTCAGGAGCTCCTATAATTCACCCCTCCACTTT.